The rows below give T cell receptor beta chains drawn from one sample of a study of shared clonotypes between healthy human individuals. Measured with immunoSEQ multiplex PCR; TCRdb has only the in-frame clones, and not every one. The sample has over 2 million clones, roughly 95% seen once. The sample was naive CD4+ T cells sorted from blood. The source of these receptors is a man younger than 35 in good health. CDR3s include the opening cysteine and the closing phenylalanine or tryptophan. D genes are given only for firm matches. Part of the rows lack a size; the others show once, few, many or a class for expanded clones.

abundance,d_gene,j_gene,v_gene,CDR3nt,CDR3aa
-,TRBD1,TRBJ1-1,TRBV9,TGTGCCAGCAGCATACAGGGGACCACTGAAGCTTTCTTT,CASSIQGTTEAFF
-,-,TRBJ1-4,TRBV5-1,TGCGCCAGCAGCTTGGAGGGGACCCCAAATGAAAAACTGTTTTTT,CASSLEGTPNEKLFF
-,TRBD2,TRBJ2-1,TRBV2,TGTGCCAGCATTCCGGGACTAGCCTACAATGAGCAGTTCTTC,CASIPGLAYNEQFF
-,-,TRBJ2-1,TRBV7-9,TGTGCCAGCAGCCTGTTACGGTCTTCAACAACCTACAATGAGCAGTTCTTC,CASSLLRSSTTYNEQFF
-,TRBD2,TRBJ2-1,TRBV6-4,TGTGCCAGCAGTGTCTCAGGGACTAGCCACAATGAGCAGTTCTTC,CASSVSGTSHNEQFF
-,-,TRBJ1-2,TRBV14,TGTGCCAGCAGCCAAGCTCTCGGATCTTCCTATGGCTACACCTTC,CASSQALGSSYGYTF
-,-,TRBJ1-5,TRBV30,TGTGCCTGGAGTTTAGGTCACGGCGGTCAGCCCCAGCATTTT,CAWSLGHGGQPQHF
-,TRBD1,TRBJ1-6,TRBV4-2,TGTGCCAGCAGCCAAGGAGACAGGGATAATTCACCCCTCCACTTT,CASSQGDRDNSPLHF
-,-,TRBJ2-7,TRBV6-1,TGTGCCAGCAGTCGGACAGAGTCCTACGAGCAGTACTTC,CASSRTESYEQYF
-,-,TRBJ2-5,TRBV9,TGTGCCAGCGCGAGGGACCCCCGGGCTCAAGAGACCCAGTACTTC,CASARDPRAQETQYF
-,-,TRBJ2-1,TRBV12-5,TGTGCTAGTGGTTTGGTACTGAAGGACGCTAGGAATGAGCAGTTCTTC,CASGLVLKDARNEQFF
-,-,TRBJ2-3,TRBV7-7,TGTGCTAGCAGCTTTAGCGACACAGATACGCAGTATTTT,CASSFSDTDTQYF
-,-,TRBJ2-7,TRBV5-1,TGCGCCAGCAGCTCCAGGGCGGTTCTGGGCTACGAGCAGTACTTC,CASSSRAVLGYEQYF
-,TRBD1,TRBJ1-5,TRBV5-1,TGCGCCAGCAGCTTGGCAAGACGATCTATAGACAGGGAAAATCAGCCCCAGCATTTT,CASSLARRSIDRENQPQHF
-,-,TRBJ2-5,TRBV12-5,TGTGCTAGCCTCCAGCAAGAGACCCAGTACTTC,CASLQQETQYF
-,TRBD1,TRBJ2-3,TRBV9,TGTGCCAGCAGCTTGACAGGGGCCACAGATACGCAGTATTTT,CASSLTGATDTQYF
-,-,TRBJ2-7,TRBV10-2,TGCGCCAGCGGGGCCGGGACGGGATCCTACGAGCAGTACTTC,CASGAGTGSYEQYF
-,-,TRBJ1-6,TRBV9,TGTGCCAGCAGCGTAACCAGCTCCTATAATTCACCCCTCCACTTT,CASSVTSSYNSPLHF
-,-,TRBJ1-3,TRBV27,TGTGCCAGCGGTCGGGCAGGGGTTGGAAACACCATATATTTT,CASGRAGVGNTIYF
-,-,TRBJ1-3,TRBV9,TGTGCCAGCAGCGTAGTAGACGGGATCTCTGGAAACACCATATATTTT,CASSVVDGISGNTIYF
-,-,TRBJ1-1,TRBV9,TGTGCCAGCAGCGTAGATGAACGGGGGGTAGCTTTCTTT,CASSVDERGVAFF
once,-,TRBJ2-1,TRBV28,TGTGCCAGCAGTTCGGACTCCCGGGGCTCCTACAATGAGCAGTTCTTC,CASSSDSRGSYNEQFF
-,-,TRBJ2-7,TRBV28,TGTGCCAGCAGTTTTTCATCCCGGGGAAGGAGCTCCTACGAGCAGTACTTC,CASSFSSRGRSSYEQYF
-,-,TRBJ2-7,TRBV6-5,TGTGCCAGCAGTTACTCGGGAGGCCCGAATTACGAGCAGTACTTC,CASSYSGGPNYEQYF
-,-,TRBJ2-2,TRBV19,TGTGCCAGTCCCGCCAGTACACACCGGGGAGCTGTTTTT,CASPASTHRGAVF
-,-,TRBJ1-1,TRBV29-1,TGCAGCGTTGACGGGGCCGACCGCCAAGCTTTCTTT,CSVDGADRQAFF
-,-,TRBJ2-5,TRBV18,TGTGCCAGCTCACCCCGGGACAACCAAGAGACCCAGTACTTC,CASSPRDNQETQYF
-,-,TRBJ1-2,TRBV7-9,TGTGCCAGCAGCTTAGCGGAATCGGATGGCTACACCTTC,CASSLAESDGYTF
-,TRBD1,TRBJ2-5,TRBV2,TGTGCCAGCAGGAATCCGGGGAAGGGGGCCGAGACCCAGTACTTC,CASRNPGKGAETQYF
-,-,TRBJ2-2,TRBV6-5,TGTGCCAGTCGGAACACCGGGGAGCTGTTTTTT,CASRNTGELFF
-,-,TRBJ2-1,TRBV7-8,TGTGCCAGCAGCTTAGTCGGGAACTACAATGAGCAGTTCTTC,CASSLVGNYNEQFF
-,-,TRBJ1-3,TRBV30,TGTGCCTGGAGTTACTCTATGGGAAACACCATATATTTT,CAWSYSMGNTIYF
-,TRBD1,TRBJ2-7,TRBV6-5,TGTGCCAGCAGTAGGGGGCAGGGAGCATACGAGCAGTACTTC,CASSRGQGAYEQYF
-,-,TRBJ1-3,TRBV10-3,TGTGCCATCAGTGCGTCCGGAAACACCATATATTTT,CAISASGNTIYF
-,-,TRBJ2-7,TRBV6-5,TGTGCCAGCAGTTACTCCCAGGGCGAGCAGTACTTC,CASSYSQGEQYF
-,TRBD2,TRBJ2-1,TRBV6-5,TGTGCCAGCAGTTACTCTGGCGGGAGGCCGGGCAATGAGCAGTTCTTC,CASSYSGGRPGNEQFF
-,-,TRBJ1-1,TRBV6-5,TGTGCCAGCAGCTACGCCCGAGCAACTGAAGCTTTCTTT,CASSYARATEAFF
-,-,TRBJ1-4,TRBV7-8,TGTGCCAGCAGCTTAAGGGTGAGGCAGGAAACAACTAATGAAAAACTGTTTTTT,CASSLRVRQETTNEKLFF
-,TRBD2,TRBJ2-5,TRBV10-3,TGTGCCATCAGAGACCCGGGACTAGCGGAAGAGACCCAGTACTTC,CAIRDPGLAEETQYF
many,-,TRBJ1-1,TRBV10-3,TGTGCCATCCAAACGGGGGCGGACACTGAAGCTTTCTTT,CAIQTGADTEAFF
-,-,TRBJ2-5,TRBV30,TGTGCCTGGAGGCGGGGGGACAGAGAAGAGACCCAGTACTTC,CAWRRGDREETQYF
-,-,TRBJ2-1,TRBV10-3,TGTGCCATAGCCGGGGGGCGGGAGTTATACAATGAGCAGTTCTTC,CAIAGGRELYNEQFF
-,-,TRBJ1-6,TRBV10-3,TGTGCCATCAGTGAGTCGAGATCTTCGGTAACAACAGATTCACCCCTCCACTTT,CAISESRSSVTTDSPLHF
-,-,TRBJ2-2,TRBV12-5,TGTGCTAGTGGTTTGACAGGATCCACCGGGGAGCTGTTTTTT,CASGLTGSTGELFF
-,TRBD2,TRBJ2-1,TRBV25-1,TGTGCCAGCAGTCTAGCGGGAGGGCCCAGCTCCTACAATGAGCAGTTCTTC,CASSLAGGPSSYNEQFF
-,-,TRBJ2-4,TRBV11-2,TGTGCCAGCAGACGAACTCATGGAGACATTCAGTACTTC,CASRRTHGDIQYF
-,-,TRBJ2-1,TRBV7-2,TGTGCCAGCAGCCTCTTAGCGGACACCTACAATGAGCAGTTCTTC,CASSLLADTYNEQFF
-,-,TRBJ1-3,TRBV2,TGTGCCAGCACCACCACAGGGCTTAATGGAAACACCATATATTTT,CASTTTGLNGNTIYF
-,-,TRBJ1-2,TRBV6-1,TGTGCCAGCAGCCCCGAACAGGGAATATATGGCTACACCTTC,CASSPEQGIYGYTF
many,-,TRBJ2-7,TRBV18,TGTGCCAGCTCACCACCGAAACCGGCCTACGAGCAGTACTTC,CASSPPKPAYEQYF
-,-,TRBJ2-5,TRBV5-1,TGCGCCAGCAGCCAGGGGACCTTTCAAGAGACCCAGTACTTC,CASSQGTFQETQYF
-,TRBD2,TRBJ2-1,TRBV5-3,TGTGCCAGAAGCCCTGGGACTAGCGGGAACAATGAGCAGTTCTTC,CARSPGTSGNNEQFF
-,TRBD2,TRBJ2-7,TRBV10-3,TGTGCCATCAGTGAGGGGGGGGACGAGCAGTACTTC,CAISEGGDEQYF
-,-,TRBJ1-1,TRBV10-2,TGCGCCAGCAGTGAGTCCCCCCTTTGGACAGCGAACACTGAAGCTTTCTTT,CASSESPLWTANTEAFF
-,TRBD1,TRBJ2-7,TRBV5-1,TGCGCCAGCAGCTTGGCCCCCCGCTTTAGCGCCGGGACAGTCTACGAGCAGTACTTC,CASSLAPRFSAGTVYEQYF
-,-,TRBJ2-7,TRBV11-2,TGTGCCAGCAGCTCCCAGGAATCACGGAGGCTCTACGAGCAGTACTTC,CASSSQESRRLYEQYF
-,TRBD2,TRBJ2-3,TRBV6-1,TGTGCCAGCATGGCTAGCGGGAGCCCAGATACGCAGTATTTT,CASMASGSPDTQYF